Each of the 20 T cell receptor beta chains below was sequenced from the same sample in a study of cytomegalovirus exposure and HLA in healthy donors. Amplification used 60 Vbeta primers and 13 Jbeta primers. Clones were read by immunoSEQ multiplex PCR, and TCRdb kept only the in-frame ones, dropping some. The sample holds 150,000 to 200,000 clones. The sample consisted of PBMCs. The receptors originated from a woman aged 60-75 years in good health and CMV-seronegative.

The rearrangement joins TRBV7-2 to TRBJ2-7; 11 bases are a match to TRBD2. Germline V gene data show CDR1 as SGHTA and CDR2 as FQGNSA. The CDR3 is 16 residues long. Trimming took 0 bases from V and 3 from J; bases not matched to a gene: 4. The CDR3 loop is CASSLASGLAVYEQYF. CDR3 nucleotides: TGTGCCAGCAGCTTAGCCTCGGGACTAGCGGTCTACGAGCAGTACTTC.

CDR3 amino acids: CASSLRLAVADTQYF. The CDR3, as DNA: TGTGCCAGCAGCTTAAGGCTAGCAGTGGCAGATACGCAGTATTTT. The chain couples TRBV7-3 to TRBJ2-3; D may be TRBD2 (5 bases). The V and J ends lost 1 base and 4 bases respectively, with 12 bases between them. The germline V gene has CDR1 SGHTA and CDR2 FQGTGA. CDR3 length: 15 residues.

The V call is TRBV14, the J call TRBJ1-6, with a possible D match to TRBD1 (6 bases). Deletions cut 2 bases from V and 7 bases from J, with 15 bases between. The CDR3 runs to 16 residues. CDR1 and CDR2 from the germline V gene are SGHDN and FVKESK. CDR3 protein: CASSQLERGPNSPLHF. CDR3 DNA sequence: TGTGCCAGCAGCCAACTTGAGCGGGGGCCGAATTCACCCCTCCACTTT.

V usage is TRBV18 and J usage is TRBJ1-6, with 7 bases aligning to TRBD1. V shed 3 bases and J 7 bases; nucleotides not matched to a gene: 6. CDR3 size: 15 residues. Germline loops: CDR1 KGHSH, CDR2 LQKENI. CDR3 bases: TGTGCCAGCTCACCTTCCGGGACAGCCAATTCACCCCTCCACTTT. As protein: CASSPSGTANSPLHF.

J is TRBJ2-5 and V is TRBV5-1, with D possibly TRBD2 on 6 matching bases. The CDR3 totals 13 residues. Per germline, CDR1 SGHRS and CDR2 YFSETQ. The V and J ends lost 3 bases and 6 bases respectively, with 12 bases between them. The CDR3 is CASSSLGGQTQYF. For the CDR3, the DNA is TGCGCCAGCAGCTCTCTGGGGGGTCAGACCCAGTACTTC.

J is TRBJ1-2 and V is TRBV6-4; the D gene is possibly TRBD1 (5 bases). Trimming took off 9 bases at V and 4 bases at J, with 24 bases between the two ends. The CDR3 contains 16 residues. Per germline, CDR1 MRHNA and CDR2 SNTAGT. The CDR3 protein is CASRPFGAGSPYGYTF. Written as DNA, the CDR3 is TGTGCCAGTCGGCCGTTTGGGGCAGGGTCCCCCTATGGCTACACCTTC.

The V gene is TRBV5-1, the J gene TRBJ1-1; no definite D call. V dropped 4 bases and J dropped 3 bases, with 13 bases sitting between them. The germline V gene encodes CDR1 SGHRS and CDR2 YFSETQ. The CDR3 totals 14 residues. For the CDR3, the DNA is TGCGCCAGCAGCGCGACATCAACTGACACTGAAGCTTTCTTT. The encoded protein is CASSATSTDTEAFF.

The chain links TRBV7-9 to TRBJ1-1, with D unclear. V shed 3 bases and J shed 7 bases, with 9 bases lying between them. From germline, CDR1 is SEHNR and CDR2 FQNEAQ (reference sequence). This CDR3 contains 12 residues. In DNA, the CDR3 is TGTGCCAGCAGCTTTGGTCGGTATGAAGCTTTCTTT. Amino acid sequence: CASSFGRYEAFF.

The chain carries TRBV4-2 and TRBJ2-2; no reliable D call. The CDR3 runs 15 residues. Germline loops: CDR1 LGHNA, CDR2 YNFKEQ. Trimming removed 1 base from V and 5 bases from J, with 11 bases in between. The CDR3 reads CASSQGRVGTGELFF. CDR3 sequence (DNA): TGTGCCAGCAGCCAAGGCAGAGTCGGGACCGGGGAGCTGTTTTTT.

This sequence joins TRBV5-5 and TRBJ2-3, with TRBD2 matching over 9 bases. This CDR3 has 15 amino acids. Germline loops: CDR1 SGHKS, CDR2 YYEKEE (reference sequence). The V gene end was trimmed by 1 base and the J gene end by 7 bases; junction bases not matched to a gene: 7. The CDR3 DNA reads as TGTGCCAGCAGCTTGCGGTCCCTAGCGGGAAATACGCAGTATTTT. Amino acid sequence: CASSLRSLAGNTQYF.

This rearrangement joins TRBV10-2 to TRBJ2-1; 10 bases agree with TRBD2. Looked up from germline, CDR1 is WSHSY and CDR2 is SAAADI. The CDR3 sequence is 15 residues long. V was pared by 3 bases and J by 5 bases, with 4 bases of the junction left unmatched. CDR3 in DNA: TGCGCCAGCAGTGATGAGCGGGAGGGAAACAATGAGCAGTTCTTC. This gives the protein CASSDEREGNNEQFF.

The genes are TRBV7-9 and TRBJ1-1, with unresolved D. The CDR3 is 13 residues long. Trimming cost V 6 bases and J 8 bases, with 16 bases left between them. Per germline, CDR1 SEHNR and CDR2 FQNEAQ (reference sequence). For the CDR3, the DNA is TGTGCCAGCAGTCCCTACGGTGGAGAAGAAGCTTTCTTT. Residues: CASSPYGGEEAFF. The full variable domain, with the rest looked up from reference TRBV7-9 and TRBJ1-1, is DTGVSQNPRHKITKRGQNVTFRCDPISEHNRLYWYRQTLGQGPEFLTYFQNEAQLEKSRLLSDRFSAERPKGSFSTLEIQRTEQGDSAMYLCASSPYGGEEAFFGQGTRLTVV.

V is TRBV6-4 and J is TRBJ2-7; no clear D. The CDR3 contains 15 residues. V was pared by 0 bases and J by 3 bases, with 12 bases between. CDR1 is MRHNA and CDR2 is SNTAGT in the germline V gene. The CDR3 coding sequence is TGTGCCAGCAGTGACTCAAAACAGACCAACTACGAGCAGTACTTC. Translated: CASSDSKQTNYEQYF.

V usage is TRBV4-2 and J usage is TRBJ2-7; 10 bases align to TRBD1. The germline V gene encodes CDR1 LGHNA and CDR2 YNFKEQ. This CDR3 spans 16 amino acids. After removal of 0 bases from V and 4 bases from J, the junction contained 6 bases not matched to a gene. CDR3 nucleotides: TGTGCCAGCAGCCAAGATAAGGGACAGGGGAAGTACGAGCAGTACTTC. Translated, it gives CASSQDKGQGKYEQYF.

V gene TRBV18 combines with J gene TRBJ1-1; possible D gene TRBD1, 5 bases. The length of the CDR3 is 13 residues. CDR1 and CDR2 from the germline V gene are KGHSH and LQKENI. V was shortened by 5 bases and J by 1 base, with 8 bases between the two germline ends. Here the CDR3 reads CASSTTENTEAFF. The DNA for the CDR3 is TGTGCCAGCTCAACGACAGAGAACACTGAAGCTTTCTTT.

The gene calls are TRBV5-1 and TRBJ2-5; 10 bases are a match to TRBD2. Germline-derived CDR1 and CDR2 are SGHRS and YFSETQ. V shed 3 bases, J shed 5 bases, and the junction held 4 bases outside the gene matches. The CDR3 spans 14 residues. The CDR3 sequence: CASSSTSGVETQYF. The CDR3 nucleotides read TGCGCCAGCAGCTCAACTAGCGGGGTGGAGACCCAGTACTTC.

The chain carries TRBV2 and TRBJ2-7; TRBD1 aligns across 8 bases. CDR1 and CDR2 (germline): SNHLY, FYNNEI. The CDR3 consists of 16 residues. V was pared by 0 bases and J by 4 bases, with 8 bases of the junction left unmatched. The CDR3 sequence is CASSEALGTGFYEQYF. The CDR3 DNA follows: TGTGCCAGCAGTGAAGCGCTTGGGACAGGTTTTTACGAGCAGTACTTC. Supplemented by reference TRBV2 and TRBJ2-7, the full variable domain reads EPEVTQTPSHQVTQMGQEVILRCVPISNHLYFYWYRQILGQKVEFLVSFYNNEISEKSEIFDDQFSVERPDGSNFTLKIRSTKLEDSAMYFCASSEALGTGFYEQYFGPGTRLTVT.

The chain has TRBV6-1 and TRBJ1-5; no reliable D call. Trimming shortened V by 8 bases and J by 4 bases, and 15 bases separated the two germline ends. CDR1 and CDR2 (germline): MNHNS, SASEGT. This CDR3 contains 14 residues. CDR3 protein: CASDPSLGNQPQHF. In nucleotides, the CDR3 is TGTGCCAGCGACCCCAGCCTCGGGAATCAGCCCCAGCATTTT.

This chain uses TRBV4-1 with TRBJ1-6, with TRBD1 matching over 7 bases. Germline CDR1 MGHRA, CDR2 YSYEKL. This CDR3 has 16 amino acids. The V segment lost 1 base and the J segment 9 bases; nucleotides outside the gene matches: 9. CDR3 in amino acids: CASSQASQGRGSPLHF. Here the CDR3 DNA reads TGCGCCAGCAGCCAAGCCTCACAGGGGAGAGGTTCACCCCTCCACTTT.

This rearrangement joins TRBV6-5 to TRBJ1-1; weak D call: TRBD1 (5 bases). Germline CDR1 MNHEY, CDR2 SVGAGI. This CDR3 region has 15 residues. With 6 bases removed from V and 7 bases from J, the gap between germline ends came to 21 bases. CDR3 region: CASSSMKEGLNEAFF. The CDR3, as DNA: TGTGCCAGCAGCTCGATGAAGGAGGGGCTGAATGAAGCTTTCTTT.